These 5 T cell receptor beta chains were all obtained from the same sample, sequenced in a study of T cells in Graves' hyperthyroidism and ophthalmopathy. RNA transcripts were the template for amplifying TCR beta CDR3 regions. Initially, a first-round RT-PCR of the TCR CDR3 employed the HTBI primer set. Using its own MiXCR run on the multiplex PCR reads, TCRdb lists one record per CDR3 protein. The table records 500,000 to 600,000 distinct CDR3 sequences, 35% to 55% of them present only once. The sample was peripheral blood or thyroid tissue (not recorded which). Receptor source: an adult woman with Graves' disease, either hyperthyroidism or ophthalmopathy (not recorded which).

This clonotype showed up just once. The chain recombines TRBV20-1 with TRBJ1-6; a possible D gene is TRBD1 (5 bases). Germline values: CDR1 DFQATT, CDR2 SNEGSKA (reference sequence). The length of the CDR3 is 15 residues. Trimming left V 4 bases short and J 9 bases short, with 19 bases between. CDR3: CSATKRDSGISPLHF. The CDR3 DNA follows: TGCAGTGCTACCAAGCGGGACTCGGGTATTTCACCCCTCCACTTT.

This clonotype was seen repeatedly, ten times or more. The genes are TRBV6-1 and TRBJ2-7; TRBD1 matches 10 bases. J gave up 2 bases and V 6 bases, and 7 bases lay outside the gene matches. The length of the CDR3 is 15 residues. From germline, CDR1 is MNHNS and CDR2 SASEGT. The CDR3 spells CASSGTGTGAYEQYF. CDR3 DNA sequence: TGTGCCAGCAGCGGAACCGGGACAGGGGCCTACGAGCAGTACTTC.

This clonotype was observed at least ten times. The V and J genes are TRBV9 and TRBJ2-6; D gene unclear. Between the trimmed V and J ends, which lost 0 bases and 0 bases, there was a span of 7 bases. Germline V CDR1 and CDR2: SGDLS, YYNGEE. The CDR3 totals 16 residues. The CDR3 coding sequence is TGTGCCAGCAGCGTAGGACACCACTCTGGGGCCAACGTCCTGACTTTC. The encoded protein is CASSVGHHSGANVLTF. The variable domain in full, completed from reference TRBV9 and TRBJ2-6, reads DSGVTQTPKHLITATGQRVTLRCSPRSGDLSVYWYQQSLDQGLQFLIQYYNGEERAKGNILERFSAQQFPDLHSELNLSSLELGDSALYFCASSVGHHSGANVLTFGAGSRLTVL.

This clonotype was observed at least ten times. The V gene is TRBV6-5, the J gene TRBJ1-1; 7 bases fit TRBD1. The CDR3 length is 15 residues. Germline assignment: CDR1 MNHEY and CDR2 SVGAGI. The trim removed 0 bases at V and 3 bases at J, leaving 4 bases unmatched. The CDR3 sequence is CASSYSGGQDTEAFF. The CDR3 DNA reads as TGTGCCAGCAGTTACTCAGGGGGCCAGGACACTGAAGCTTTCTTT.

This clonotype was seen ten or more times. The gene calls are TRBV6-6 and TRBJ2-5; possible D gene TRBD1, 6 bases. The germline V gene encodes CDR1 MNHNY and CDR2 SVGAGI (reference sequence). CDR3 length: 16 residues. V was trimmed by 10 bases and J by 2 bases, leaving 23 bases between them. The DNA of the CDR3 is TGTGCCACAATTTCCCGGGACATGGGGAGACAAGAGACCCAGTACTTC. Its protein product is CATISRDMGRQETQYF.